This TCR beta chain was identified during a study of early T cells in non-severe SARS-CoV-2 infection. Study-wide background: The input, bulk RNA from unsorted whole blood, was sequenced, and chains were unpaired.

At least ten counts were recorded for this clonotype. One entry per CDR3 protein results from TCRdb running MiXCR on the 5' RACE reads. The table records 40,000 to 60,000 distinct CDR3 sequences, 5.5% to 6.5% of them present only once. The CDR3 loop spans 13 amino acids. CDR1 and CDR2 from the germline V gene are KGHDR and SFDVKD. Deletions cut 6 bases from V and 3 bases from J, with 8 bases between. V and J are TRBV24-1 and TRBJ1-5; D remains unclear. This clonotype originated in an adult who was a healthcare worker with PCR-confirmed SARS-CoV-2 infection or an uninfected control (not recorded which). Specimen: whole blood, collected at baseline. CDR3 region: CATSPQPNQPQHF. In DNA, the CDR3 is TGTGCCACCAGTCCTCAGCCCAATCAGCCCCAGCATTTT.